These 18 T cell receptor beta chains were all obtained from the same sample, sequenced in a study of long-term antiretroviral therapy in people with HIV. A v3.0 immunoSEQ assay was performed at survey level. The table came from immunoSEQ multiplex PCR; TCRdb's copy has only in-frame clones and leaves some out. The sample yields about 48,000 clones, around 84% seen once. The sample was unsorted PBMCs, taken 0.8 years after starting antiretroviral therapy. The receptors derive from a woman aged 18-29 years with HIV.

V usage is TRBV11-2 and J usage is TRBJ2-7; D gene ambiguous. The CDR3 spans 12 residues. Germline V gene data show CDR1 as SGHAT and CDR2 as FQNNGV. V lost 6 bases to trimming and J lost 3 bases, with 9 bases between them. The CDR3, as DNA: TGTGCCAGCAGTGTAGATCGCTACGAGCAGTACTTC. This translates into CASSVDRYEQYF. Full variable domain (remainder filled in from reference TRBV11-2 and TRBJ2-7): EAGVAQSPRYKIIEKRQSVAFWCNPISGHATLYWYQQILGQGPKLLIQFQNNGVVDDSQLPKDRFSAERLKGVDSTLKIQPAKLEDSAVYLCASSVDRYEQYFGPGTRLTVT.

CDR3 residues: CASSRGTDTQYF. The CDR3 bases are TGTGCCAGCAGCCGGGGCACAGATACGCAGTATTTT. The rearrangement uses TRBV6-6 and TRBJ2-3; D gene uncertain. CDR3 length: 12 residues. V was clipped by 6 bases and J by 1 base, with 5 bases between them. Looked up from germline, CDR1 is MNHNY and CDR2 is SVGAGI (reference sequence).

The genes are TRBV28 and TRBJ2-6, with D unresolved. CDR3 length equals 15 residues. CDR1 and CDR2 (germline): MDHEN, SYDVKM. V shed 2 bases and J shed 0 bases, with 5 bases lying between them. This CDR3 reads CASSLPFSGANVLTF. CDR3 nucleotide sequence: TGTGCCAGCAGTTTACCATTCTCTGGGGCCAACGTCCTGACTTTC. Using reference TRBV28 and TRBJ2-6 for the parts outside the CDR3, the full variable domain is DVKVTQSSRYLVKRTGEKVFLECVQDMDHENMFWYRQDPGLGLRLIYFSYDVKMKEKGDIPEGYSVSREKKERFSLILESASTNQTSMYLCASSLPFSGANVLTFGAGSRLTVL.

This chain joins TRBV6-5 and TRBJ2-5, with TRBD2 matching 9 bases. V gave up 4 bases and J gave up 1 base; unmatched junction bases: 7. CDR3 size: 16 residues. Germline CDR1 is MNHEY and CDR2 is SVGAGI. The CDR3 loop reads CASSLGWREGQETQYF. The DNA of the CDR3 is TGTGCCAGCAGTTTGGGCTGGCGGGAGGGCCAAGAGACCCAGTACTTC.

The chain couples TRBV28 to TRBJ1-6, with 7 bases that match TRBD1. The germline gives CDR1 MDHEN, CDR2 SYDVKM. V dropped 4 bases and J dropped 9; count of bases not matched to a gene: 6. The CDR3 length is 14 residues. CDR3: CASSSRQGSSPLHF. CDR3 nucleotide sequence: TGTGCCAGCAGTTCACGACAGGGATCTTCACCCCTCCACTTT.

V usage is TRBV28 and J usage is TRBJ2-7; 9 nucleotides line up with TRBD2. Germline V gives CDR1 MDHEN, CDR2 SYDVKM. The CDR3 consists of 17 residues. J was trimmed by 7 bases and V by 9 bases; bases with no gene match: 22. CDR3 residues: CASFSGGLATRKGEQYF. CDR3 nucleotides: TGTGCCAGTTTTAGTGGTGGACTAGCGACCCGAAAGGGGGAGCAGTACTTC.

V gene TRBV7-8 combines with J gene TRBJ2-1; 7 nucleotides align to TRBD2. The CDR3 length is 16 residues. Looked up from germline, CDR1 is SGHVS and CDR2 is FQNEAQ. Trimming at V came to 1 base and at J to 6 bases, leaving 9 bases not matched to a gene. CDR3 residues: CASSLVSAGAGNEQFF. The CDR3 bases are TGTGCCAGCAGCTTAGTCTCGGCGGGAGCGGGCAATGAGCAGTTCTTC.

The rearrangement links TRBV25-1 to TRBJ1-4, with a possible D match to TRBD1 (5 bases). V lost 5 bases to trimming and J lost 3 bases, with 13 bases between them. Germline V CDR1 and CDR2: MGHDK, SYGVNS. CDR3 size: 15 residues. CDR3 coding DNA: TGTGCCAGCAGTAAGCAGGGCTTTGCTAATGAAAAACTGTTTTTT. This translates into CASSKQGFANEKLFF.

The rearrangement links TRBV4-3 to TRBJ2-3, with 8 nucleotides matching TRBD2. Unmatched junction bases numbered 8, after V lost 4 bases and J lost 2 bases. This CDR3 comprises 16 residues. Per germline, CDR1 LGHNA and CDR2 YSLEER. CDR3 sequence: CASSREGLEITDTQYF. The CDR3 nucleotides are TGCGCCAGCAGCCGAGAGGGACTAGAGATCACAGATACGCAGTATTTT.

This chain links TRBV5-6 with TRBJ2-7, with 8 bases identical to TRBD1. Germline loops: CDR1 SGHDT, CDR2 YYEEEE. The CDR3 extends over 13 amino acids. The V segment lost 5 bases and the J segment 3 bases; nucleotides outside the gene matches: 4. CDR3 in DNA: TGTGCCAGCAGATATGACAGGGGCTACGAGCAGTACTTC. It translates to CASRYDRGYEQYF.

This clone was detected only once. This chain connects TRBV5-6 to TRBJ2-7; D is unresolved. The CDR3 contains 13 residues. Germline V gene sequence: CDR1 SGHDT, CDR2 YYEEEE. V shed 4 bases and J shed 2 bases, with 10 bases lying between them. CDR3 residues: CASSPVAAYEQYF. In DNA, the CDR3 is TGTGCCAGCAGCCCTGTGGCCGCCTACGAGCAGTACTTC.

This chain joins TRBV9 and TRBJ1-4; TRBD1 matches at 7 bases. This CDR3 contains 17 residues. V gave up 2 bases and J gave up 2 bases; unmatched junction bases: 9. Germline V lookup: CDR1 SGDLS, CDR2 YYNGEE. As DNA, the CDR3 is TGTGCCAGCAGCGTGGGGTCAGGGGGGACGACTAATGAAAAACTGTTTTTT. Protein sequence: CASSVGSGGTTNEKLFF.

The chain links TRBV5-4 to TRBJ1-4; TRBD1 matches 8 bases. Trimming removed 3 bases from V and 5 bases from J; junction bases left unmatched: 6. The CDR3 is 15 residues long. Germline V gene lookup returns CDR1 SGHNT and CDR2 YYREEE (reference sequence). CDR3 sequence reads: CASSSPGTGNEKLFF. For the CDR3, the DNA is TGTGCCAGCAGCTCCCCCGGGACAGGCAATGAAAAACTGTTTTTT.

This chain connects TRBV4-3 to TRBJ2-7, with TRBD1 identical over 10 bases. CDR1 LGHNA and CDR2 YSLEER come from the germline V gene. The V segment lost 4 bases and the J segment 4 bases; nucleotides outside the gene matches: 7. This CDR3 comprises 15 residues. CDR3 in amino acids: CASSPRTGGFYEQYF. CDR3 coding DNA: TGCGCCAGCAGCCCGCGGACAGGGGGTTTTTACGAGCAGTACTTC.

The gene calls are TRBV4-3 and TRBJ2-6; D is unresolved. The ends were cut back, 2 bases at V and 0 bases at J, with 8 bases in the middle. Germline V gene sequence: CDR1 LGHNA, CDR2 YSLEER. The CDR3 has 16 residues. CDR3 in amino acids: CASSQKPGSGANVLTF. As DNA, the CDR3 is TGCGCCAGCAGCCAAAAACCCGGCTCTGGGGCCAACGTCCTGACTTTC.

The chain combines TRBV15 with TRBJ1-4; no firm D call. Trimming took off 1 base at V and 8 bases at J, with 11 bases between the two ends. The CDR3 runs to 14 residues. Germline V gene lookup returns CDR1 LNHNV and CDR2 YYDKDF (reference sequence). CDR3 in DNA: TGTGCCACCAGCAGAGTGATTGTCGAGGAAAAACTGTTTTTT. The encoded protein is CATSRVIVEEKLFF.

This clone was observed a single time. This chain links TRBV4-3 with TRBJ1-2; D is perhaps TRBD1 (5 bases). Germline CDR1 and CDR2: LGHNA and YSLEER. V lost 1 base and J 3 bases, leaving 9 bases between the germline ends. The CDR3 length is 14 residues. CDR3 bases: TGCGCCAGCAGCCAAGGGCAGGGCCACTATGGCTACACCTTC. It encodes CASSQGQGHYGYTF.

About this clone itself: The same CDR3 is also encoded by other DNA sequences in this sample. The chain recombines TRBV5-1 with TRBJ2-7, with TRBD1 identical over 9 bases. CDR1 and CDR2 from the germline V gene are SGHRS and YFSETQ. CDR3 length: 13 residues. J was trimmed by 5 bases and V by 4 bases; bases with no gene match: 4. The CDR3 bases are TGCGCCAGCAGCCGGGACAGGGTGGACGAGCAGTACTTC. Its protein product is CASSRDRVDEQYF.